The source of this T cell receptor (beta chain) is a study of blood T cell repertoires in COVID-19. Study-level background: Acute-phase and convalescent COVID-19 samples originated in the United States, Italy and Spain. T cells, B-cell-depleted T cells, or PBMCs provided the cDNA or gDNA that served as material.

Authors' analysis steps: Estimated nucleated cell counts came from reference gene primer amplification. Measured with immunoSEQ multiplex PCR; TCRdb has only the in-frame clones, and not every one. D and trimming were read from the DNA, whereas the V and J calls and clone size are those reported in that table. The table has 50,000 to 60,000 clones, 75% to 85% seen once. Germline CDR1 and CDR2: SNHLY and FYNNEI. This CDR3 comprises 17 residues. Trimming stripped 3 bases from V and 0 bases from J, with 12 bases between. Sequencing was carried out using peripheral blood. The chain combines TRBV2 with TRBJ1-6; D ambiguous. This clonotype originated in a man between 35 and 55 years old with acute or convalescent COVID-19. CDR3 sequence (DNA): TGTGCCAGCAGTGATTTGACGGGGAGCTCCTATAATTCACCCCTCCACTTT. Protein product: CASSDLTGSSYNSPLHF.